Listed below are T cell receptor beta chains from one sample, sequenced in a study of cytomegalovirus exposure and HLA in healthy donors. Produced via immunoSEQ multiplex PCR; TCRdb's table is partial and in-frame only. Here the sample spans 250,000 or so clones, roughly 87% being singletons. The specimen sequenced was PBMCs. The receptor set was obtained from a man younger than 35 in good health and CMV-seropositive. CDR3s include the opening cysteine and the closing phenylalanine or tryptophan. A D gene is named only where the DNA matches it firmly. Size is stated for part of the rows, as once, few or many counts, or as a class when the clone is expanded.

length	size	D	J	V	CDR3	DNA
16	NA	TRBD2	TRBJ2-1	TRBV13	CASSSRGREGLNEQFF	TGTGCCAGCAGCTCTCGTGGGCGGGAGGGCCTCAATGAGCAGTTCTTC
16	NA	NA	TRBJ2-2	TRBV18	CASSPWDFQNTGELFF	TGTGCCAGCTCACCCTGGGACTTTCAGAACACCGGGGAGCTGTTTTTT
14	NA	TRBD1	TRBJ1-2	TRBV5-8	CASSPGQGNYGYTF	TGTGCCAGCAGCCCCGGACAGGGTAACTATGGCTACACCTTC
13	NA	NA	TRBJ1-2	TRBV6-1	CASSATRNYGYTF	TGTGCCAGCAGTGCGACAAGAAACTATGGCTACACCTTC
16	NA	TRBD2	TRBJ2-7	TRBV5-6	CASSLVGSGISYEQYF	TGTGCCAGCAGCTTGGTAGGTAGCGGGATCTCCTACGAGCAGTACTTC
17	few	NA	TRBJ2-2	TRBV10-3	CAISRDWTGRVGGELFF	TGTGCCATCAGTAGGGACTGGACAGGCCGGGTTGGCGGGGAGCTGTTTTTT
16	NA	TRBD2	TRBJ2-7	TRBV13	CASSANPSGNSYEQYF	TGTGCCAGCAGCGCCAATCCTAGCGGGAACTCCTACGAGCAGTACTTC
15	NA	TRBD2	TRBJ2-3	TRBV7-8	CASSLVSGGTDTQYF	TGTGCCAGCAGCTTAGTTAGCGGGGGCACAGATACGCAGTATTTT
15	NA	NA	TRBJ1-2	TRBV7-9	CASSLLRRGDDGYTF	TGTGCCAGCAGCTTATTACGCAGGGGAGACGATGGCTACACCTTC
13	NA	NA	TRBJ1-5	TRBV25-1	CASSEYQGGPQHF	TGTGCCAGCAGTGAATACCAAGGGGGGCCCCAGCATTTT